This TCR beta chain was identified in a study of blood T cell repertoires in COVID-19. TCRdb keeps only in-frame clones here, not all; method: immunoSEQ multiplex PCR. Here the sample spans about 56,000 clones, approximately 88% being singletons. CDR3 size: 17 residues. The germline V gene encodes CDR1 SGHNT and CDR2 YYREEE (reference sequence). V lost 4 bases, J lost 3 bases, and 8 bases stayed unmatched. The TCR sequence derives from a man between 50 and 59 years old with active COVID-19. This chain uses TRBV5-4 with TRBJ1-4; 11 nucleotides match TRBD1. The sequenced sample consisted of peripheral blood. The CDR3 reads CASSAGQGALPNEKLFF. CDR3 in DNA: TGTGCCAGCAGCGCCGGACAGGGGGCCCTACCTAATGAAAAACTGTTTTTT.